This T cell receptor beta chain was observed in a study of T cell responses to AZD1222 COVID-19 vaccine. The data were produced by immunoSEQ multiplex PCR, yet TCRdb's version contains in-frame clones alone and is incomplete. The table lists roughly 100,000 clones, 80% to 85% of them singletons. This CDR3 spans 13 amino acids. Germline CDR1 and CDR2: LNHNV and YYDKDF (reference sequence). Trimming took 5 bases from V and 3 from J, leaving 7 bases between them. On this clone: Antigen specificity is unknown.

Study-wide results and caveats: The donor cohort was predominantly white British with a female majority, and clonal diversity may have been underestimated.

This sample comprised peripheral blood, obtained on day 0 of AZD1222 vaccination. The chain employs TRBV15 and TRBJ1-4; D is unresolved. The clonotype comes from an adult in good health. In nucleotides, the CDR3 is TGTGCCACCAGCCTCCGTGCTAATGAAAAACTGTTTTTT. As protein: CATSLRANEKLFF.